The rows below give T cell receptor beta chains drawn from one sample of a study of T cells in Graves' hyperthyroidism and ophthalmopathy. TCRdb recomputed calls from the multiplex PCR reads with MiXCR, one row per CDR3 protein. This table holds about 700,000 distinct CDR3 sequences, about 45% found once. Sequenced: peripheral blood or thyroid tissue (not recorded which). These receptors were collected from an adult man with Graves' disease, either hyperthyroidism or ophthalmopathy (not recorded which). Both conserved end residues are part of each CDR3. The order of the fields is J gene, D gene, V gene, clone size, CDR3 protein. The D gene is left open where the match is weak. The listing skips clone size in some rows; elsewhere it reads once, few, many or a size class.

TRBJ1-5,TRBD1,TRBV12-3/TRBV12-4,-,CASSAGTGGFSNQPQHF
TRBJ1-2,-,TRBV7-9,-,CASSLVRGGDYGYTF
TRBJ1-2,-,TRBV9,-,CASSEAPAGTYNYGYTF
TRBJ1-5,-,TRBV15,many,CATRSQGTNQPQHF
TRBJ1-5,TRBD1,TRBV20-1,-,CSARPGTGGNQPQHF
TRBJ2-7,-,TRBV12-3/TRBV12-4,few,CASSLAAGVTYEQYF
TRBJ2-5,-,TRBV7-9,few,CASSQGGGGMLETQYF
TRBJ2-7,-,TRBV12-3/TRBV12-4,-,CASSEAGGGSYEQYF
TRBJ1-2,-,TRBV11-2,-,CASSPPWTAYGYTF
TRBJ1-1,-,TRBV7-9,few,CASSIPSEAFF
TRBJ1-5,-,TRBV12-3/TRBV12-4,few,CASSWGETDQPQHF
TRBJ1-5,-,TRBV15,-,CATSEGGGSQPQHF
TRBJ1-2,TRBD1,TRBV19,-,CAWGVGQGAFGYTF
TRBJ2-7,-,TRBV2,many,CASSEAGQLYEQYF
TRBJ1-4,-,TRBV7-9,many,CASSMMSEKLFF
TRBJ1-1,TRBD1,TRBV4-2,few,CASSQLQGPNTEAFF
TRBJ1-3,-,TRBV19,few,CASSLRRQFGNTIYF
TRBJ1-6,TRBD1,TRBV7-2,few,CASSGDRGVSPLHF
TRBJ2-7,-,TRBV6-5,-,CASRPGIEYEQYF
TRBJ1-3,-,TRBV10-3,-,CAISEGGKGNTIYF
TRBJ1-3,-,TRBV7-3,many,CASSRPGRISGNTIYF
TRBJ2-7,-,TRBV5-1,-,CASSWSRDYEQYF
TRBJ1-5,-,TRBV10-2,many,CASSRSGSEGNQPQHF
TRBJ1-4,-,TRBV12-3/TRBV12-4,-,CASSYASGWGEKLFF
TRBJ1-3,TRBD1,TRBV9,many,CASSVRQGDTIYF
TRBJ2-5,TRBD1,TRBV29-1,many,CSVASGRTGRSQETQYF
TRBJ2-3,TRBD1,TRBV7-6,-,CASSLSGTGGGTQYF
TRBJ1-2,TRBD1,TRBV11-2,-,CASSPRTGGEGGYTF